This T cell receptor beta chain emerged from a study of T cell changes during pregnancy in multiple sclerosis. Measured with immunoSEQ multiplex PCR; TCRdb has only the in-frame clones, and not every one. The table lists some 64,000 clones, about 87% of them singletons. The V gene's germline CDR1 is SEHNR and CDR2 FQNEAQ (reference sequence). CDR3 length: 11 residues. Deletions cut 6 bases from V and 5 bases from J, with 5 bases between. This receptor was identified in a female donor in good health, enrolled as a control in a pregnancy study. V and J are TRBV7-9 and TRBJ2-1; the D is unclear. The material was peripheral blood, obtained in the first trimester of pregnancy. The CDR3 sequence is CASSQDNEQFF. CDR3 in DNA: TGTGCCAGCAGTCAGGACAATGAGCAGTTCTTC.